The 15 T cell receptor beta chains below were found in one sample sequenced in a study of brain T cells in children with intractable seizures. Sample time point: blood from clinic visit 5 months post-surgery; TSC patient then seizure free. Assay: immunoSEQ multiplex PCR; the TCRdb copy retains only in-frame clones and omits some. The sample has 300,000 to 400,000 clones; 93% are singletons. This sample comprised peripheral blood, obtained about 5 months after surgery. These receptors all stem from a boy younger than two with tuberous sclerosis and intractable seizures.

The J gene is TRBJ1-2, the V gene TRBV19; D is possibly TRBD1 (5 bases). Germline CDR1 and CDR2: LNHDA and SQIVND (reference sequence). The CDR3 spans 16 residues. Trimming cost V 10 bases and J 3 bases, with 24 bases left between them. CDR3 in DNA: TGTGCCACGTGGGGGGGATTGGGGAGCGGAGACTATGGCTACACCTTC. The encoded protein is CATWGGLGSGDYGYTF.

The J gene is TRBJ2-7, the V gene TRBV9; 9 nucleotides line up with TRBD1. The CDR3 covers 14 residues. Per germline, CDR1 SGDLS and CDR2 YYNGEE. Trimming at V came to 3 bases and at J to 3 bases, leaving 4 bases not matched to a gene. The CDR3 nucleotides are TGTGCCAGCAGCGAGGACAGGGGTGGCTACGAGCAGTACTTC. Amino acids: CASSEDRGGYEQYF.

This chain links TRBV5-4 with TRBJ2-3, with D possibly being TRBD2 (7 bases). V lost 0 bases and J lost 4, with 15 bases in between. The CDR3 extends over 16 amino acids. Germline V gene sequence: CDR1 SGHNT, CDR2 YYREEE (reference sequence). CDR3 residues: CASSLAGGPPPDTQYF. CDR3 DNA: TGTGCCAGCAGCTTGGCCGGGGGGCCCCCCCCAGATACGCAGTATTTT.

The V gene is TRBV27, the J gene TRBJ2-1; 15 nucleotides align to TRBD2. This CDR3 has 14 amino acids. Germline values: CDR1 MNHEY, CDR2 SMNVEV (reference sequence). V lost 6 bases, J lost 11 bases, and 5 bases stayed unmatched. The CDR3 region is CASSRGLAGGQQFF. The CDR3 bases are TGTGCCAGCAGCCGGGGACTAGCGGGGGGCCAGCAGTTCTTC.

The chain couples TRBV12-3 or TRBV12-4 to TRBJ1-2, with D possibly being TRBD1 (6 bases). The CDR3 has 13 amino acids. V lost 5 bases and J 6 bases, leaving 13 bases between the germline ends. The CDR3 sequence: CASSNTGLNGYTF. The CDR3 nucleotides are TGTGCCAGCAGTAATACAGGGCTCAATGGCTACACCTTC.

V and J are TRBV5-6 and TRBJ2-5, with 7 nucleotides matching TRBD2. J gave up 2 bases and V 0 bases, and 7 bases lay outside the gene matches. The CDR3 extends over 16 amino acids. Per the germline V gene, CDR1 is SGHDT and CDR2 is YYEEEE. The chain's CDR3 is CASSLELAVLQETQYF. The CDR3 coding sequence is TGTGCCAGCAGCTTGGAGCTAGCGGTTTTACAAGAGACCCAGTACTTC.

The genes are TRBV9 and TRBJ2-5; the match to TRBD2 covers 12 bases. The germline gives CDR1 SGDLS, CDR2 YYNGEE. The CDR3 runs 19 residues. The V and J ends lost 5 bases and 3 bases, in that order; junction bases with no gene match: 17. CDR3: CASRRRRGLAGTTKETQYF. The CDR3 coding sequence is TGTGCCAGCAGGAGACGGCGAGGACTAGCGGGGACGACTAAAGAGACCCAGTACTTC. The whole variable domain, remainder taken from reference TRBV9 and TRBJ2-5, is DSGVTQTPKHLITATGQRVTLRCSPRSGDLSVYWYQQSLDQGLQFLIQYYNGEERAKGNILERFSAQQFPDLHSELNLSSLELGDSALYFCASRRRRGLAGTTKETQYFGPGTRLLVL.

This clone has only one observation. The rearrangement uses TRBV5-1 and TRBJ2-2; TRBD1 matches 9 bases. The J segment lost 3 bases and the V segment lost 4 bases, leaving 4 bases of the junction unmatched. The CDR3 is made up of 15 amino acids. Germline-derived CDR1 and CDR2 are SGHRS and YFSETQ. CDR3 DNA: TGCGCCAGCAGCGTTCGACAGGGGGACACCGGGGAGCTGTTTTTT. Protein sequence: CASSVRQGDTGELFF.

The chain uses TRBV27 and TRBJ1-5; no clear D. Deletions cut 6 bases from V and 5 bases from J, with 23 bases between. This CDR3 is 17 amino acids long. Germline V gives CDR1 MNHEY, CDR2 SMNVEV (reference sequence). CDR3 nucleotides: TGTGCCAGCAGCCGCCTGGGCAGGCCCTCCGAGGATCAGCCCCAGCATTTT. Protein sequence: CASSRLGRPSEDQPQHF.

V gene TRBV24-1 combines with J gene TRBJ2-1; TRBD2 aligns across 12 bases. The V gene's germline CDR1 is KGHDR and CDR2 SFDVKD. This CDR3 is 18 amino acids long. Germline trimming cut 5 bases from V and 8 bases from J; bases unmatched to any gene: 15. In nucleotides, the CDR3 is TGTGCCACCAGTGGGGCTAGCGGGAGGGCCACTCTCCGGGATGAGCAGTTCTTC. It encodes CATSGASGRATLRDEQFF.

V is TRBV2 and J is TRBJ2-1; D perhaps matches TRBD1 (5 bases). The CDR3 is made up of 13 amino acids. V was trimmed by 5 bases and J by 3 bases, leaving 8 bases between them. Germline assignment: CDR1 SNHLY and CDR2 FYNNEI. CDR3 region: CASSLQDYNEQFF. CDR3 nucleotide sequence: TGTGCCAGCAGTCTACAGGACTACAATGAGCAGTTCTTC.

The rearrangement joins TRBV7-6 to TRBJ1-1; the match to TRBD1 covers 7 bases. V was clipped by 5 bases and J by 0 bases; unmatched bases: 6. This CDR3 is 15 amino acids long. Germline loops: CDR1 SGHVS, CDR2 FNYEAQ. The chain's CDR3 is CASSPSQGLNTEAFF. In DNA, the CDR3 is TGTGCCAGCAGCCCGTCACAGGGGCTGAACACTGAAGCTTTCTTT.

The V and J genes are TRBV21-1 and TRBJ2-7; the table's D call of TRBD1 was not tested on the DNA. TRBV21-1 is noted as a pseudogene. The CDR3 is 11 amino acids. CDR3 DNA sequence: TGTGCCAGCAGCCCCAGGCCCGAGCAGTACTTC. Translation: CASSPRPEQYF.

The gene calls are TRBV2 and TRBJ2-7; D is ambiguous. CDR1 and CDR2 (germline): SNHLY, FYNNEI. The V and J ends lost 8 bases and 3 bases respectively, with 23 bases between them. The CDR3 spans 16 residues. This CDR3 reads CASVVAVHNTDYEQYF. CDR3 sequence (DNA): TGTGCCAGCGTGGTGGCCGTTCACAACACAGACTACGAGCAGTACTTC. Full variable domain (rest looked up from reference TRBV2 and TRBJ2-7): EPEVTQTPSHQVTQMGQEVILRCVPISNHLYFYWYRQILGQKVEFLVSFYNNEISEKSEIFDDQFSVERPDGSNFTLKIRSTKLEDSAMYFCASVVAVHNTDYEQYFGPGTRLTVT.

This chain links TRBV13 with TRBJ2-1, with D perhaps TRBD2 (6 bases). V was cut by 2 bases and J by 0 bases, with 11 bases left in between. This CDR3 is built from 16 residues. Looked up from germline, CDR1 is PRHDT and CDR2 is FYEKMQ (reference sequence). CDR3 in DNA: TGTGCCAGCAGCTTATTTTCCGGGAGCTCCTACAATGAGCAGTTCTTC. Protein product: CASSLFSGSSYNEQFF. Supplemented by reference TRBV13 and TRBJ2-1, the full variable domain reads AAGVIQSPRHLIKEKRETATLKCYPIPRHDTVYWYQQGPGQDPQFLISFYEKMQSDKGSIPDRFSAQQFSDYHSELNMSSLELGDSALYFCASSLFSGSSYNEQFFGPGTRLTVL.